What follows are 21 T cell receptor beta chains derived from one specimen sequenced in a study of spatial heterogeneity in lung cancer. Time point described: sample taken at primary tumor resection. The sequenced material consisted of unsorted whole RNA from tumor, nontumor lung or frozen PBMC. Using its own MiXCR run on the 5' RACE reads, TCRdb lists one record per CDR3 protein. The table includes 40,000 to 55,000 distinct CDR3 sequences, approximately 7% detected once. Sequenced here: PBMCs, sampled at surgery. The receptors originated from a female donor with early-stage non-small cell lung cancer.

The rearrangement uses TRBV7-3 and TRBJ1-5, with TRBD1 matching over 11 bases. Germline assignment: CDR1 SGHTA and CDR2 FQGTGA. The CDR3 is 16 residues long. V lost 1 base and J lost 7; bases outside the gene matches: 6. The chain's CDR3 is CASSLMDRGLHQPQHF. DNA of the CDR3: TGTGCCAGCAGCTTAATGGACAGGGGGCTCCACCAGCCCCAGCATTTT.

This clonotype has ten or more counts. The V and J genes are TRBV2 and TRBJ2-2, with a weak D call TRBD1 (6 bases). Germline V gene data show CDR1 as SNHLY and CDR2 as FYNNEI. The CDR3 has 12 residues. V lost 7 bases, J lost 6 bases, and 9 bases lay in between. CDR3 amino acids: CASKGDAGELFF. CDR3 nucleotide sequence: TGTGCCAGCAAGGGGGATGCCGGGGAGCTGTTTTTT.

This clonotype was observed a few times. The chain links TRBV18 to TRBJ1-2; D call uncertain. The CDR3 totals 13 residues. Germline V CDR1 and CDR2: KGHSH, LQKENI. V gave up 1 base and J gave up 7 bases, with 10 bases separating them. This chain's CDR3 is CASSPLLAPGYTF. The CDR3 DNA sequence: TGTGCCAGCTCACCACTGCTGGCTCCTGGCTACACCTTC.

The chain recombines TRBV6-6 with TRBJ2-2; 8 nucleotides match TRBD2. The CDR3 loop spans 16 amino acids. CDR1 and CDR2 from the germline V gene are MNHNY and SVGAGI (reference sequence). The J segment lost 2 bases and the V segment lost 4 bases, leaving 6 bases of the junction unmatched. The CDR3 coding sequence is TGTGCCAGCAGTTTGGGTAGCGGGGTTAACACCGGGGAGCTGTTTTTT. Encoded protein: CASSLGSGVNTGELFF.

This clonotype has a count of ten or more. The rearrangement uses TRBV5-1 and TRBJ2-5, with D possibly being TRBD1 (5 bases). The V end lost 0 bases, the J end lost 0 bases, and 6 bases lay between the germline ends. CDR1 is SGHRS, CDR2 YFSETQ, per germline. The CDR3 extends over 14 amino acids. The CDR3 region has the DNA TGCGCCAGCAGCTTGGGACAGAACCAAGAGACCCAGTACTTC. It yields the protein CASSLGQNQETQYF.

This clonotype was recorded at least ten times. The genes are TRBV7-8 and TRBJ2-5; TRBD2 aligns across 9 bases. The V gene's germline CDR1 is SGHVS and CDR2 FQNEAQ. The CDR3 contains 15 residues. Trimming took 1 base from V and 3 from J; bases not matched to a gene: 3. This CDR3 is CASSLVAGEKETQYF. The CDR3 nucleotides are TGTGCCAGCAGCTTAGTAGCGGGGGAAAAAGAGACCCAGTACTTC.

This clonotype was counted only a few times. DNA for the CDR3: TGTGCCAGTAAACTGAACACTGAAGCTTTCTTT. It codes for CASKLNTEAFF. The rearrangement joins TRBV19 to TRBJ1-1, with D unclear. Germline CDR1 and CDR2: LNHDA and SQIVND (reference sequence). V dropped 7 bases and J dropped 0 bases, with 3 bases sitting between them. The CDR3 has 11 residues.

As to this clonotype: This sequence may be a read error, since a much larger clone differs from it by one base. The chain links TRBV11-2 to TRBJ1-1; D gene ambiguous. The CDR3 totals 14 residues. Deletions cut 4 bases from V and 4 bases from J, with 13 bases between. Germline CDR1 is SGHAT and CDR2 is FQNNGV. CDR3 nucleotide sequence: TGTGCCAGCAGCTCGCTAACGACGGTCACTGAAGCTTTCTTT. Its translation: CASSSLTTVTEAFF.

The table lists this clonotype with many counts. This CDR3 is CASSLIGGQANTEAFF. The CDR3 region has the DNA TGCGCCAGCAGCTTGATTGGGGGTCAAGCTAACACTGAAGCTTTCTTT. V gene TRBV5-1 combines with J gene TRBJ1-1, with D possibly being TRBD1 (5 bases). Germline CDR1 is SGHRS and CDR2 is YFSETQ. The V end lost 1 base, the J end lost 2 bases, and 15 bases lay between the germline ends. The CDR3 is 16 amino acids.

The CDR3 is CASSLALGQRSYF. The CDR3 nucleotides are TGTGCCAGCAGTTTGGCCCTGGGACAAAGAAGTTACTTC. The genes are TRBV12-3 or TRBV12-4 and TRBJ2-4, with D perhaps TRBD1 (6 bases). This CDR3 contains 13 residues. V lost 3 bases, J lost 16 bases, and 19 bases lay in between.

V and J are TRBV11-1 and TRBJ1-1; 9 bases map to TRBD1. CDR1 is SGHAT, CDR2 FQDESV, per germline (reference sequence). Trimming cost V 5 bases and J 0 bases; bases outside gene matches: 7. The CDR3 spans 16 residues. The chain's CDR3 is CASSANRGPMNTEAFF. The CDR3 coding sequence is TGTGCCAGCAGCGCGAACAGGGGGCCTATGAACACTGAAGCTTTCTTT.

This clonotype has a count of ten or more. CDR3 DNA: TGCGCCAGCAGCCGTGATCCTTCTGGAAACACCATATATTTT. Protein: CASSRDPSGNTIYF. The rearrangement links TRBV5-1 to TRBJ1-3; no clear D. Trimming left V 4 bases short and J 1 base short, with 9 bases between. CDR3 length: 14 amino acids. The germline V gene encodes CDR1 SGHRS and CDR2 YFSETQ.

Concerning this clonotype itself: A read error is possible here, since a much larger clone lies one base away. The CDR3 DNA reads TGTGCCAGCAGTTACGCGAAGGGGACCGCCTGCGAGCAGTACTTC. It specifies CASSYAKGTACEQYF. V usage is TRBV6-2 or TRBV6-3 and J usage is TRBJ2-7, with D possibly called TRBD1 or TRBD2 (5 bases each). This CDR3 contains 15 residues. Deletions cut 2 bases from V and 6 bases from J, with 17 bases between. The V gene's germline CDR1 is MNHEY and CDR2 SVGEGT.

With regard to this clonotype: A clone one base away is much larger, so this may be a read error. The rearrangement joins TRBV7-9 to TRBJ2-5, with 8 bases aligning to TRBD1. This CDR3 contains 14 residues. Losses at the gene ends were 4 bases for V and 5 bases for J; bases not matched to a gene: 6. The V gene's germline CDR1 is SEHNR and CDR2 FQNEAQ (reference sequence). The CDR3 region is CASSSAGGAETQYF. CDR3 nucleotides: TGTGCCAGCAGCTCGGCAGGGGGCGCGGAGACCCAGTACTTC.

This clonotype came up many times. The J gene is TRBJ1-1, the V gene TRBV4-3, with TRBD1 identical over 12 bases. Looked up from germline, CDR1 is LGHNA and CDR2 is YSLEER. The CDR3 has 18 amino acids. Trimming at V came to 1 base and at J to 7 bases, leaving 13 bases not matched to a gene. The CDR3 here is CASSQAGTGGLGYGEAFF. Written as DNA, the CDR3 is TGCGCCAGCAGCCAAGCCGGGACAGGGGGCCTGGGATATGGTGAAGCTTTCTTT.

The sample holds many counts of this clonotype. The genes are TRBV2 and TRBJ1-2; D is possibly TRBD1 (6 bases). V was shortened by 2 bases and J by 3 bases, with 13 bases between the two germline ends. The V gene's germline CDR1 is SNHLY and CDR2 FYNNEI. This CDR3 comprises 15 residues. DNA of the CDR3: TGTGCCAGCAGTGAACCGCTCCAGGGGCACTATGGCTACACCTTC. Protein product: CASSEPLQGHYGYTF.

This clonotype was seen many times. This sequence joins TRBV12-3 or TRBV12-4 and TRBJ1-6, with a weak D call TRBD1 (5 bases). Trimming removed 7 bases from V and 10 bases from J, with 14 bases in between. CDR3 length: 13 amino acids. CDR3 in amino acids: CASMGRQHSPLHF. The CDR3 coding sequence is TGTGCCAGCATGGGACGGCAGCACTCACCCCTCCACTTT.

This clonotype was counted ten times or more. The rearrangement joins TRBV5-5 to TRBJ2-2, with D possibly being TRBD2 (6 bases). V shed 2 bases and J shed 2 bases, with 10 bases lying between them. Germline V gives CDR1 SGHKS, CDR2 YYEKEE (reference sequence). This CDR3 spans 15 amino acids. The chain's CDR3 is CASSFPGVNTGELFF. CDR3 sequence (DNA): TGTGCCAGCAGCTTCCCGGGAGTTAACACCGGGGAGCTGTTTTTT.

This clonotype was found many times. The rearrangement uses TRBV6-2 or TRBV6-3 and TRBJ1-1, with 12 bases that match TRBD1. Trimming removed 5 bases from V and 7 bases from J; junction bases left unmatched: 8. The germline V gene has CDR1 MNHEY and CDR2 SVGEGT. The CDR3 is made up of 15 amino acids. The CDR3 is CASSPPGTGGREAFF. CDR3 in DNA: TGTGCCAGCAGTCCGCCCGGGACAGGGGGCCGTGAAGCTTTCTTT.

Many counts were recorded for this clonotype. The V and J genes are TRBV25-1 and TRBJ2-5; the D call may be TRBD1 or TRBD2 (5 bases each). CDR1 is MGHDK, CDR2 SYGVNS, per germline. V was pared by 1 base and J by 7 bases, with 13 bases between. CDR3 size: 14 residues. The CDR3 sequence is CASSESGDRATQYF. The CDR3 DNA is TGTGCCAGCAGTGAATCCGGGGACCGGGCGACCCAGTACTTC. The full variable domain, completed using reference TRBV25-1 and TRBJ2-5, is EADIYQTPRYLVIGTGKKITLECSQTMGHDKMYWYQQDPGMELHLIHYSYGVNSTEKGDLSSESTVSRIRTEHFPLTLESARPSHTSQYLCASSESGDRATQYFGPGTRLLVL.

This clonotype was seen a few times. The V gene is TRBV27, the J gene TRBJ2-4; TRBD2 aligns across 9 bases. The CDR3 length is 19 residues. V lost 5 bases, J lost 0 bases, and 14 bases stayed unmatched. Germline V gene sequence: CDR1 MNHEY, CDR2 SMNVEV (reference sequence). The CDR3 is CASSPRGSGGDLAKNIQYF. Written as DNA, the CDR3 is TGTGCCAGCAGTCCGAGGGGTAGCGGGGGTGACCTAGCCAAAAACATTCAGTACTTC.